These 5 T cell receptor beta chains were all obtained from the same sample, sequenced in a study of post-analysis software for immune sequencing data. TCR beta cDNA libraries included unique molecular identifiers. MiXCR was run by TCRdb on the PCR reads, yielding one entry per CDR3 protein. This table has about 160,000 distinct CDR3 sequences, roughly 40% appearing once. Specimen: blood, collected after autologous hematopoietic stem cell transplantation. The receptors derive from a girl aged 10 to 17 with multiple sclerosis.

This chain uses TRBV20-1 with TRBJ2-1; a weak D match, TRBD1 (5 bases). In germline, CDR1 is DFQATT, CDR2 SNEGSKA (reference sequence). The V end was cut by 3 bases, the J end by 13 bases, with 10 bases between. CDR3 size: 10 residues. The CDR3 reads CSASQGDQFF. The CDR3 region has the DNA TGCAGTGCTAGTCAAGGGGATCAGTTCTTC.

The V call is TRBV7-2, the J call TRBJ1-2, with a weak D call TRBD1 (5 bases). Germline V lookup: CDR1 SGHTA, CDR2 FQGNSA. Trimming removed 5 bases at V and 7 bases at J, with 23 bases between. CDR3 size: 16 residues. The CDR3 sequence: CASSPKGAGLISGYTF. In DNA, the CDR3 is TGTGCCAGCAGCCCTAAAGGGGCAGGGTTAATATCTGGCTACACCTTC.

V and J are TRBV12-3 or TRBV12-4 and TRBJ2-5; possibly TRBD2 for D (6 bases). The CDR3 is made up of 13 amino acids. The germline V and J ends were trimmed by 7 bases and 5 bases, with 14 bases remaining between them. The CDR3 DNA follows: TGTGCCAGCACCGCGCTAGGGAGGGAGACCCAGTACTTC. Translating it yields CASTALGRETQYF.

Notes on this clonotype: A clone one base away is much larger, so this may be a read error. The V gene is TRBV7-9, the J gene TRBJ2-6; maybe TRBD2 (6 bases). The CDR3 loop spans 13 amino acids. Per the germline V gene, CDR1 is SEHNR and CDR2 is FQNEAQ (reference sequence). The CDR3 here is CASRGTGTNVLTF. The CDR3 DNA reads as TGTGCCAGCAGAGGGACTGGGACCAACGTCCTGACTTTC.

The V gene is TRBV4-2, the J gene TRBJ1-1, with no clear D. This CDR3 region has 13 residues. Germline V gives CDR1 LGHNA, CDR2 YNFKEQ. The V and J ends lost 0 bases and 8 bases respectively, with 10 bases between them. The CDR3 sequence: CASSQETGEEAFF. As DNA, the CDR3 is TGTGCCAGCAGCCAAGAGACGGGTGAAGAAGCTTTCTTT.